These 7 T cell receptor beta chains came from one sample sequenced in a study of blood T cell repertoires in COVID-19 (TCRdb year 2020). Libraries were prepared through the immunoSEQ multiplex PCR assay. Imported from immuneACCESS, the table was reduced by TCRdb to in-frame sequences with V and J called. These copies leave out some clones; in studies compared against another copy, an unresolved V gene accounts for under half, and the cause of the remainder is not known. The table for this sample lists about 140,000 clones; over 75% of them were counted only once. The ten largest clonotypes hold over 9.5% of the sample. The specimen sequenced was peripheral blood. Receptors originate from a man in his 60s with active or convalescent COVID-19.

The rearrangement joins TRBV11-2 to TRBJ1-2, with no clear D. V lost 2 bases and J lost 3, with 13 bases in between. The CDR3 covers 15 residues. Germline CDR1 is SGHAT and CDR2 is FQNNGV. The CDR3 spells CASSLRASTDYGYTF. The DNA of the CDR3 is TGTGCCAGCAGCTTAAGAGCCTCTACGGACTATGGCTACACCTTC.

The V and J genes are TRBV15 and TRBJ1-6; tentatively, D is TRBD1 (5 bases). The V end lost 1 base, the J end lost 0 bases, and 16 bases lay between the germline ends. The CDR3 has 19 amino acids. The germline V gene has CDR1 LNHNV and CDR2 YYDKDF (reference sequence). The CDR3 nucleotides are TGTGCCACCAGCAGAGCGGTGACAGAATTTAGCTCCTATAATTCACCCCTCCACTTT. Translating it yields CATSRAVTEFSSYNSPLHF.

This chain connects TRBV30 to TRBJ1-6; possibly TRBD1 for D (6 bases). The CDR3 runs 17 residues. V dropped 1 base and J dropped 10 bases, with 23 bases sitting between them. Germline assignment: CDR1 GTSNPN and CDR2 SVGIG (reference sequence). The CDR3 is CAWSARGQSEKGSPLHF. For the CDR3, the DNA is TGTGCCTGGAGTGCCCGAGGACAGTCAGAAAAAGGGTCACCCCTCCACTTT.

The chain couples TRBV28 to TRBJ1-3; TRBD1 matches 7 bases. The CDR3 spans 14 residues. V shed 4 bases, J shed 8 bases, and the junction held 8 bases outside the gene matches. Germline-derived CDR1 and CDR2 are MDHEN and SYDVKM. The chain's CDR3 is CASSSKGAVYTIYF. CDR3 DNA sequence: TGTGCCAGCAGTTCTAAGGGGGCCGTATACACCATATATTTT.

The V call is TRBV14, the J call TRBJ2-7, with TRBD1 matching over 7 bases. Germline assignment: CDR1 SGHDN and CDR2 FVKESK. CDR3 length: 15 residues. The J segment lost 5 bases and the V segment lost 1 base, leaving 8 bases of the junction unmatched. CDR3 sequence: CASSQVRGLSNEQYF. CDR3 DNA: TGTGCCAGCAGCCAAGTAAGGGGGCTAAGTAACGAGCAGTACTTC.

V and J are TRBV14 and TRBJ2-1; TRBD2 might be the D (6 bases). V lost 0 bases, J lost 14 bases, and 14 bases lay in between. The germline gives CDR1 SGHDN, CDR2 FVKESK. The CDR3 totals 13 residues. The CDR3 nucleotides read TGTGCCAGCAGCCAAGATAGAGAGACTAGTAAGTTCTTC. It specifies CASSQDRETSKFF.

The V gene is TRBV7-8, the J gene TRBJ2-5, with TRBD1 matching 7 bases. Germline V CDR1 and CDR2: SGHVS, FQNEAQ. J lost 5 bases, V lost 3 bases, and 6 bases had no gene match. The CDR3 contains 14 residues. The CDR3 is CASSFEQGMETQYF. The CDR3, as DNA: TGTGCCAGCAGCTTCGAACAGGGGATGGAGACCCAGTACTTC.